The rows below give T cell receptor beta chains drawn from one sample of a study of blood T cell repertoires in COVID-19. Clones were sequenced by immunoSEQ multiplex PCR, and TCRdb holds only the in-frame ones, with some missing. The sample carries approximately 300,000 clones, about 90% recorded once. Sequencing input: peripheral blood. These receptor sequences come from a middle-aged woman with acute or convalescent COVID-19. Both conserved end residues are part of each CDR3. Each record gives: clone size, V gene, D gene, J gene, CDR3 DNA, CDR3 protein. D genes are given only for firm matches. Expanded clones get a size class; other rows say once, few or many, or leave the size out.

>-|TRBV12-3/TRBV12-4|-|TRBJ1-2
TGTGCCAGCAGGTCAGGGGATGGCTACACCTTC
CASRSGDGYTF
>once|TRBV30|TRBD1|TRBJ1-4
TGTGCCTGGGACAGGGACAGTGAAAAACTGTTTTTT
CAWDRDSEKLFF
>-|TRBV11-2|-|TRBJ2-4
TGTGCCAGCAGCTTAGTTTACACAAACATTCAGTACTTC
CASSLVYTNIQYF
>once|TRBV5-5|-|TRBJ2-1
TGTGCCAGCAGCTTGGCAGGGCTGAATGAGCAGTTCTTC
CASSLAGLNEQFF
>-|TRBV7-2|TRBD1|TRBJ1-1
TGTGCCAGCAGCCAAATCGGGACAGCGACTGAAGCTTTCTTT
CASSQIGTATEAFF
>few|TRBV9|-|TRBJ1-2
TGTGCCAGCAGCGTAGGCCCCCAAAGCTATATATCAAACTATGGCTACACCTTC
CASSVGPQSYISNYGYTF
>-|TRBV7-3|TRBD2|TRBJ2-1
TGTGCCAGCAGCTTGGGGACTAGCGGGGGCGGTGAGCAGTTCTTC
CASSLGTSGGGEQFF
>-|TRBV18|-|TRBJ2-3
TGTGCCAGCTCCCCCGGGACTCATGATACGCAGTATTTT
CASSPGTHDTQYF
>-|TRBV4-1|TRBD2|TRBJ2-2
TGCGCCAGCAGCCAGGGAGGACTAGCGGGGCTAGACACCGGGGAGCTGTTTTTT
CASSQGGLAGLDTGELFF
>-|TRBV2|-|TRBJ2-3
TGTGCCAGCACAGACAGTCTTCCTAGCACAGATACGCAGTATTTT
CASTDSLPSTDTQYF